The sequence of this T cell receptor beta chain was determined in a study of tumor and adjacent non-tumor tissue in lung cancer (dated by TCRdb to 2016 to 2018). Looking at the study overall: By cancer type, the cohort comprised approximately twelve adenocarcinoma patients, a couple of squamous cell carcinoma patients and 1 small cell lung cancer patient. Bulk TCRbeta repertoires were compared between lung tumor tissue and matched distant non-tumor lung tissue obtained from around 14 lung cancer patients. The approximately 15 enrolled patients, of whom 10 were men and 5 were women, were aged about 30 to 80 years and were diagnosed with TNM stage I to III disease. Sequencing generated a total of roughly 130 million productive TCRbeta reads, averaging roughly 4.2 million reads per sample. TCRbeta CDR3 sequencing was performed on about 30 paired specimens, with one tumor sample and one normal lung sample collected per patient.

V gives up 6 bases and J gives up 4 bases, and the segment between their germline ends measures 12 bases. CDR1 and CDR2, per the germline V gene, are KGHSH and LQKENI. CDR3 length: 13 amino acids, cysteine to phenylalanine. CDR3 DNA is the only sequence kept; it has 39 bases, read in frame from the first base. RNA was isolated from bulk, unsorted tissue, and RNA quality was assessed with a NanoDrop ND-1000 and an Agilent 2100. The normal lung samples consisted of distant non-tumor tissue collected more than 3 cm from the tumor edge. All donors had newly diagnosed lung cancer, had not received prior chemotherapy, and were admitted for thoracic surgery in China between August and November 2014. Anyone who had undergone radiotherapy or chemotherapy before, or who had another cancer at the same time, was left out of the study. Pieces of surgical tissue measuring about 1-2.1 cm3 were kept in RNAlater solution and held at -80 degrees C until needed.

The library relied on multiplex PCR. Sequencing was performed on an Illumina HiSeq 2500. TCRbeta libraries were constructed through three rounds of nested PCR with primers (Table S4) according to protocols modified from ARM-PCR. Before sequencing, PCR products of 200-500 bp were excised from the gel and purified with the QIAquick gel extraction kit. The study's own analysis went as follows. Reads were cleaned using Trimmomatic, were merged into complete CDR3 sequences using FLASH, and were assigned to V(D)J germline segments using MiTCR. Clonal diversity was computed as the inverse Simpson's index with VDJtools. In-frame sequences lacking a premature stop codon were counted as productive reads. TCRdb itself trimmed the public reads at Q25 with fastp, ran MiXCR and retained productive beta chains. CDR3 protein duplicates are merged, each entry listing the most common genes and DNA. The V and J calls, along with clone size, are taken from TCRdb and not from the paper's own processing. Across this sample there are more than 45,000 distinct CDR3 sequences, with around three quarters seen only once. Roughly 25% of the sample is in the top ten clones.

What the authors observed across the whole study: Tumor tissue showed significantly greater TCR diversity (inverse Simpson) than normal lung tissue (around 450 vs 150, P = 0.0075, Mann-Whitney U test). TCR diversity was significantly higher in younger patients, and greater tumor TCR diversity was associated with shorter overall survival and shorter disease-free survival. The top 100 clones accounted for a significantly larger cumulative portion of the repertoire in normal lung than in tumor tissue. The sequencing platform is not named in the methods, and unique molecular identifiers are not mentioned. Because peripheral blood was not sequenced, blood TCRbeta repertoires in the lung cancer patients of the study were not examined. Only about 15 patients were in the cohort, and the authors stated that larger samples and more detailed clinical data are needed.

As regards this clonotype: The antigen it recognizes is unknown. No quality values exist for individual bases; no much larger clone is one base distant.

The sequence joins TRBV18 to TRBJ2-5; the D gene assignment is perhaps TRBD1 or TRBD2, with each matching 5 bases. The sample was distant non-tumor lung tissue. This TCR was sampled from a woman between 55 and 75 years old with non-small cell lung cancer. The nucleotide sequence is given as TGTGCCAGCTCCCAGGGTGGAGGAGAGACCCAGTACTTC. Its translation reads: CASSQGGGETQYF.